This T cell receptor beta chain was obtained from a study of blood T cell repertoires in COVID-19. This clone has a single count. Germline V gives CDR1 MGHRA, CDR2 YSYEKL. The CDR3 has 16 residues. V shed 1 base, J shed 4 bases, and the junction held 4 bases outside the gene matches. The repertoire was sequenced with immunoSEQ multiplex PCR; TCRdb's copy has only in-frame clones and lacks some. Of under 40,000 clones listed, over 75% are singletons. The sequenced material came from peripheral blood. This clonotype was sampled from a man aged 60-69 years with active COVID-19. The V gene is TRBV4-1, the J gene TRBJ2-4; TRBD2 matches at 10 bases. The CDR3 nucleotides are TGCGCCAGCAGCCAAGTGGGAGCGGGAGGGAAAAACATTCAGTACTTC. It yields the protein CASSQVGAGGKNIQYF.